This TCR beta chain came from a study of shared clonotypes between healthy human individuals. The CDR3 covers 16 residues. The germline V gene has CDR1 MNHEY and CDR2 SMNVEV (reference sequence). J gave up 0 bases and V 5 bases, and 9 bases lay outside the gene matches. Assay: immunoSEQ multiplex PCR; the TCRdb copy retains only in-frame clones and omits some. Of 1.5 million to 2.5 million clones listed, about 95% are singletons. Naive-designated CD8 cells lacked CD45RO, were positively enriched for CCR7, and omitted terminally differentiated effector memory CD45RA+ cells. Each donor was a Caucasian adult residing in Nashville, Tennessee.

The sequence came from a man younger than 35 in good health. The sample consisted of naive CD8+ T cells sorted from blood. This chain links TRBV27 with TRBJ1-2, with 7 bases fitting TRBD1. DNA of the CDR3: TGTGCCAGCAGTAGCGGGACAGCAATCGCTAACTATGGCTACACCTTC. This sequence encodes CASSSGTAIANYGYTF.